This T cell receptor (beta chain) stems from a study of blood T cell repertoires in COVID-19. Using immunoSEQ multiplex PCR, the repertoire was profiled, and TCRdb retains in-frame clones only, with some absent. Here the sample spans under 55,000 clones, about 85% being singletons. The CDR3 totals 15 residues. The trim removed 5 bases at V and 3 bases at J, leaving 6 bases unmatched. Germline lookup yields CDR1 SGHTA and CDR2 FQGNSA. The sequenced sample consisted of peripheral blood. This clonotype originated in a human donor in a cohort sampled during active COVID-19. The chain is built from TRBV7-2 and TRBJ2-2, with 7 nucleotides matching TRBD2. This CDR3 reads CASSPRLADTGELFF. The CDR3 bases are TGTGCCAGCAGCCCTCGACTAGCAGACACCGGGGAGCTGTTTTTT.